This TCR beta chain was captured by sequencing in a study of blood T cell repertoires in COVID-19. As for the study in general: From T cells, B-cell-depleted T cells, or PBMCs came the material, which was cDNA or gDNA.

Generated by immunoSEQ multiplex PCR, the TCRdb table keeps only in-frame clones and is missing some. Seen here are 200,000 or so clones, 70% to 90% observed once, and the top ten hold roughly 6%. Germline V gives CDR1 SNHLY, CDR2 FYNNEI. The CDR3 is made up of 15 amino acids. V was pared by 2 bases and J by 7 bases, with 7 bases of the junction left unmatched. This receptor was taken from a woman aged 35 to 49 who had recovered from COVID-19. Sequenced sample: peripheral blood. The rearrangement links TRBV2 to TRBJ2-7; 11 bases fit TRBD1. The CDR3 reads CASSEIGQGAGEQYF. The CDR3, as DNA: TGTGCCAGCAGTGAAATAGGACAGGGGGCAGGGGAGCAGTACTTC.